The 25 T cell receptor beta chains presented below share a single source sample, sequenced in a study of TIL therapy for anti-PD-1-resistant metastatic lung cancer. This sample's time point: pre-treatment sample, taken before nivolumab and TIL therapy. The tumor samples were excised metastases, mostly pleural nodules or supraclavicular lymph nodes. The libraries were made with immunoSEQ v3. The data were produced by immunoSEQ multiplex PCR, yet TCRdb's version contains in-frame clones alone and is incomplete. This sample carries 50,000 to 60,000 clones, roughly 70% of them seen once, and the ten largest clones take 5.5% to 6%. Here the sequenced sample was tumor tissue, taken at baseline. The receptor source for this set is a person aged 25 to 80 with non-small cell lung cancer.

In this sample, this clone turned up a few times. This chain joins TRBV4-1 and TRBJ2-7; D is perhaps TRBD1 (6 bases). This CDR3 is 15 amino acids long. Germline V gene data show CDR1 as MGHRA and CDR2 as YSYEKL. Trimming left V 0 bases short and J 3 bases short, with 12 bases between. The CDR3 reads CASSQDYHRVYEQYF. CDR3 DNA: TGCGCCAGCAGCCAAGATTACCACAGGGTCTACGAGCAGTACTTC.

There are a few counts of this clone. This rearrangement joins TRBV5-1 to TRBJ2-1; TRBD2 aligns across 10 bases. V trimming: 2 bases; J trimming: 6 bases; junction bases outside the gene matches: 5. The V gene's germline CDR1 is SGHRS and CDR2 YFSETQ. This CDR3 spans 15 amino acids. CDR3 protein: CASSFRLAGANEQFF. CDR3 in DNA: TGCGCCAGCAGCTTCCGGCTAGCGGGAGCCAATGAGCAGTTCTTC.

This clone was recorded only once. This rearrangement joins TRBV1 to TRBJ2-7. TRBV1 counts as a pseudogene. The CDR3 has 11 residues. CDR3 amino acids: CTSNLVHEQYF. CDR3 DNA: TGCACCAGCAACCTGGTCCACGAGCAGTACTTC.

In DNA form, the CDR3 reads TGTGCCAGCAGCGACGACGGTTACTCTGGAAACACCATATATTTT. It encodes CASSDDGYSGNTIYF. This chain joins TRBV5-5 and TRBJ1-3; D ambiguous. V was clipped by 4 bases and J by 0 bases, with 11 bases between them. The CDR3 has 15 amino acids. The germline V gene has CDR1 SGHKS and CDR2 YYEKEE (reference sequence).

The chain joins TRBV5-1 to TRBJ1-3; TRBD1 matches at 9 bases. Germline V gene lookup returns CDR1 SGHRS and CDR2 YFSETQ. V dropped 0 bases and J dropped 3; count of bases not matched to a gene: 1. The CDR3 contains 15 residues. The CDR3 nucleotides are TGCGCCAGCAGCTTGGGACAGGGGGTTGGAAACACCATATATTTT. This encodes CASSLGQGVGNTIYF.

The sample holds a few counts of this clone. The V call is TRBV27, the J call TRBJ1-2; D is ambiguous. The CDR3 totals 13 residues. Trimming cost V 2 bases and J 1 base, with 5 bases left between them. Germline V lookup: CDR1 MNHEY, CDR2 SMNVEV (reference sequence). CDR3 nucleotide sequence: TGTGCCAGCAGTTTACAGGTTAACTATGGCTACACCTTC. Translation gives CASSLQVNYGYTF.

V gene TRBV6-1 combines with J gene TRBJ1-5; 7 bases line up with TRBD1. The CDR3 spans 14 residues. V lost 4 bases and J lost 3; bases outside the gene matches: 3. Germline V gives CDR1 MNHNS, CDR2 SASEGT. DNA of the CDR3: TGTGCCAGCAGTGCGGACAGGTACAATCAGCCCCAGCATTTT. Encoded protein: CASSADRYNQPQHF.

The rearrangement joins TRBV20-1 to TRBJ2-1; no clear D gene. In germline, CDR1 is DFQATT, CDR2 SNEGSKA (reference sequence). Trimming took off 5 bases at V and 4 bases at J, with 3 bases between the two ends. CDR3 length: 10 amino acids. CDR3 sequence (DNA): TGCAGTGCTGTTTACAATGAGCAGTTCTTC. It encodes CSAVYNEQFF.

In its sample, this clone ranks as medium-sized. The chain combines TRBV7-9 with TRBJ2-7, with 11 bases fitting TRBD1. CDR3 length: 15 amino acids. Looked up from germline, CDR1 is SEHNR and CDR2 is FQNEAQ (reference sequence). J was trimmed by 2 bases and V by 5 bases; bases with no gene match: 5. CDR3 sequence: CASSPGQGETYEQYF. In nucleotides, the CDR3 is TGTGCCAGCAGCCCGGGACAGGGGGAAACCTACGAGCAGTACTTC. Together with reference TRBV7-9 and TRBJ2-7, the CDR3 gives the full variable domain: DTGVSQNPRHKITKRGQNVTFRCDPISEHNRLYWYRQTLGQGPEFLTYFQNEAQLEKSRLLSDRFSAERPKGSFSTLEIQRTEQGDSAMYLCASSPGQGETYEQYFGPGTRLTVT.

The chain uses TRBV27 and TRBJ1-3; no firm D call. The V gene's germline CDR1 is MNHEY and CDR2 SMNVEV (reference sequence). The CDR3 is 15 residues long. The V end was cut by 0 bases, the J end by 0 bases, with 6 bases between. CDR3 in amino acids: CASSLSLTSGNTIYF. In DNA, the CDR3 is TGTGCCAGCAGTTTATCCTTGACCTCTGGAAACACCATATATTTT.

The chain couples TRBV28 to TRBJ1-5; D is perhaps TRBD1 (6 bases). The CDR3 is 17 amino acids. Trimming shortened V by 5 bases and J by 1 base, and 18 bases separated the two germline ends. From germline, CDR1 is MDHEN and CDR2 SYDVKM. As DNA, the CDR3 is TGTGCCAGCAGTGCCGCGACGGGGGGCTGGAGCAATCAGCCCCAGCATTTT. Translating gives CASSAATGGWSNQPQHF.

The CDR3 protein is CASSPGLGRTYNSPLHF. The CDR3 nucleotides are TGCGCCAGCAGCCCTGGGCTGGGTAGGACCTATAATTCACCCCTCCACTTT. This chain connects TRBV5-1 to TRBJ1-6, with D uncertain. V lost 4 bases and J lost 2, with 16 bases in between. CDR1 and CDR2 from the germline V gene are SGHRS and YFSETQ. This CDR3 comprises 17 residues.

V and J are TRBV19 and TRBJ2-3, with a tentative D call TRBD2 (5 bases). Trimming took 6 bases from V and 0 from J, leaving 13 bases between them. CDR3 length equals 15 residues. Germline V gene sequence: CDR1 LNHDA, CDR2 SQIVND (reference sequence). The CDR3 region has the DNA TGTGCCAGTAGATACGGGATATCTAGCACAGATACGCAGTATTTT. Its protein product is CASRYGISSTDTQYF.

This clone was seen a handful of times. The chain combines TRBV30 with TRBJ1-1; 9 bases agree with TRBD1. This CDR3 region has 12 residues. Germline CDR1 is GTSNPN and CDR2 is SVGIG (reference sequence). The CDR3 bases are TGTGCGCATGACAGGGGGGGCACTGAAGCTTTCTTT. Amino acids: CAHDRGGTEAFF.

The chain uses TRBV6-5 and TRBJ2-5, with a weak D call TRBD1 (5 bases). V was trimmed by 3 bases and J by 4 bases, leaving 12 bases between them. The germline gives CDR1 MNHEY, CDR2 SVGAGI. This CDR3 comprises 14 residues. The CDR3 nucleotides read TGTGCCAGCAGTTATCAGGGCTGGGGAGAGACCCAGTACTTC. Amino acids: CASSYQGWGETQYF.

This clone was counted a few times. The chain has TRBV15 and TRBJ2-7, with D perhaps matching TRBD2 (7 bases). Per germline, CDR1 LNHNV and CDR2 YYDKDF (reference sequence). The V gene lost 2 bases and the J gene lost 3 bases, with 11 bases spanning the gap. CDR3 length: 14 amino acids. The CDR3 protein is CATSRWGGNYEQYF. CDR3 bases: TGTGCCACCAGCAGATGGGGGGGCAACTACGAGCAGTACTTC.

The sample holds a few counts of this clone. The V call is TRBV7-9, the J call TRBJ2-7, with 8 bases aligning to TRBD2. Unmatched junction bases numbered 16, after V lost 6 bases and J lost 6 bases. The CDR3 totals 16 residues. The germline V gene encodes CDR1 SEHNR and CDR2 FQNEAQ (reference sequence). CDR3 sequence (DNA): TGTGCCAGCAGTTTCTCCCAGGTAGCGGGAACTGGCGAGCAGTACTTC. This gives the protein CASSFSQVAGTGEQYF.

This clone was seen only once. V and J are TRBV5-5 and TRBJ1-5; maybe TRBD1 (6 bases). From germline, CDR1 is SGHKS and CDR2 YYEKEE (reference sequence). The V end was cut by 7 bases, the J end by 3 bases, with 20 bases between. CDR3 length equals 16 residues. CDR3 region: CASSGGTGTSNQPQHF. CDR3 DNA: TGTGCCAGCTCCGGAGGCACAGGGACGTCCAATCAGCCCCAGCATTTT.

The rearrangement joins TRBV12-5 to TRBJ1-5; the D is unclear. CDR3 length: 18 residues. V was shortened by 0 bases and J by 0 bases, with 15 bases between the two germline ends. CDR1 and CDR2 (germline): LGHNT, FRNRAP. CDR3 amino acids: CASGLVGRLQFSNQPQHF. The CDR3 nucleotides are TGTGCTAGTGGTTTGGTAGGCAGGCTACAATTTAGCAATCAGCCCCAGCATTTT.

This chain uses TRBV6-6 with TRBJ2-3; no definite D call. In germline, CDR1 is MNHNY, CDR2 SVGAGI (reference sequence). The CDR3 loop spans 15 amino acids. V was trimmed by 3 bases and J by 4 bases, leaving 14 bases between them. The DNA for the CDR3 is TGTGCCAGCAGTTATTACACTACCCGGGCAGATACGCAGTATTTT. Its protein product is CASSYYTTRADTQYF.

CDR3 sequence reads: CASSWGYEQYF. CDR3 nucleotide sequence: TGTGCCAGCAGCTGGGGTTACGAGCAGTACTTC. The chain uses TRBV7-2 and TRBJ2-7, with unresolved D. V lost 4 bases and J lost 4, with 5 bases in between. The germline CDR1 and CDR2 sequences are SGHTA and FQGNSA. This CDR3 has 11 amino acids.

This clone has just one count. The chain recombines TRBV10-3 with TRBJ2-7, with D uncertain. Germline loops: CDR1 ENHRY, CDR2 SYGVKD. Trimming shortened V by 5 bases and J by 2 bases, and 7 bases separated the two germline ends. The CDR3 length is 12 residues. CDR3 sequence reads: CAISNTAYEQYF. DNA of the CDR3: TGTGCCATCAGTAACACAGCCTACGAGCAGTACTTC.

The chain uses TRBV7-2 and TRBJ1-2; D possibly corresponds to TRBD1 (5 bases). The V gene's germline CDR1 is SGHTA and CDR2 FQGNSA. V dropped 1 base and J dropped 6 bases, with 18 bases sitting between them. This CDR3 has 16 residues. The CDR3 nucleotides are TGTGCCAGCAGCTTAGGTTTGCGGCAGGGAGGAAATGGCTACACCTTC. Translation gives CASSLGLRQGGNGYTF.

This clone came up a few times. This chain joins TRBV19 and TRBJ2-1; 7 bases are shared with TRBD1. V lost 6 bases to trimming and J lost 7 bases; unmatched junction nucleotides: 9. Germline V gene sequence: CDR1 LNHDA, CDR2 SQIVND (reference sequence). The CDR3 length is 14 residues. CDR3 region: CASRHWGQQNEQFF. CDR3 in DNA: TGTGCCAGTAGGCACTGGGGACAGCAAAATGAGCAGTTCTTC.

The chain combines TRBV18 with TRBJ2-2; 10 nucleotides match TRBD2. The CDR3 covers 16 residues. Losses at the gene ends were 2 bases for V and 2 bases for J; bases not matched to a gene: 2. The V gene's germline CDR1 is KGHSH and CDR2 LQKENI. The CDR3 DNA sequence: TGTGCCAGCTCACCAAGGACTAGCGGAAACACCGGGGAGCTGTTTTTT. Protein sequence: CASSPRTSGNTGELFF.